The rows below give T cell receptor beta chains drawn from one sample of a study of blood T cell repertoires in COVID-19. TCRdb keeps only in-frame clones here, not all; method: immunoSEQ multiplex PCR. The sample lists about 33,000 clones; roughly 90% were seen once. Sequencing was carried out using peripheral blood. Receptor source: a human donor in a cohort sampled during active COVID-19. Each CDR3 is given with its conserved first and last residue. The order of the fields is D gene, V gene, clone size, J gene, CDR3 DNA, CDR3 protein. A D gene is named only where the DNA matches it firmly. Some rows mark clone size as missing; the rest say once, few, many or name a class of expanded clone.

d_call: TRBD1; v_call: TRBV6-5; clone_size: NA; j_call: TRBJ1-2; cdr3_nt: TGTGCCAGCAGCAGCCCTAACAGGGGCCGGGATCGCTACACCTTC; cdr3_aa: CASSSPNRGRDRYTF
d_call: TRBD1; v_call: TRBV27; clone_size: NA; j_call: TRBJ1-2; cdr3_nt: TGTGCCAGCAGTCAACGGCGACAACAGGGGCGGGATGGCTACACCTTC; cdr3_aa: CASSQRRQQGRDGYTF
d_call: NA; v_call: TRBV7-8; clone_size: NA; j_call: TRBJ2-7; cdr3_nt: TGTGCCAGCAGCTTAGGTGCAGGAAGCGAGCAGTACTTC; cdr3_aa: CASSLGAGSEQYF
d_call: TRBD1; v_call: TRBV6-2/TRBV6-3; clone_size: NA; j_call: TRBJ2-1; cdr3_nt: TGTGCCAGCAGTTACGGACAGGTGTTCCACAATGAGCAGTTCTTC; cdr3_aa: CASSYGQVFHNEQFF
d_call: TRBD2; v_call: TRBV15; clone_size: few; j_call: TRBJ2-1; cdr3_nt: TGTGCCACCAGCGGAGTCCAGCGGGAGGGTTTCGGGGAGCAGTTCTTC; cdr3_aa: CATSGVQREGFGEQFF
d_call: NA; v_call: TRBV7-3; clone_size: NA; j_call: TRBJ2-1; cdr3_nt: TGTGCCAGCAGCCCTCGGATAGCGGCCTACAATGAGCAGTTCTTC; cdr3_aa: CASSPRIAAYNEQFF
d_call: TRBD1; v_call: TRBV25-1; clone_size: NA; j_call: TRBJ2-2; cdr3_nt: TGTGCCAGCAGTGAATTTGGACAGGACAACACCGGGGAGCTGTTTTTT; cdr3_aa: CASSEFGQDNTGELFF
d_call: NA; v_call: TRBV5-1; clone_size: NA; j_call: TRBJ2-1; cdr3_nt: TGCGCCAGCAGCGCAAGAACGTCGGGGGAGGAGCAGTTCTTC; cdr3_aa: CASSARTSGEEQFF
d_call: NA; v_call: TRBV4-1; clone_size: once; j_call: TRBJ2-1; cdr3_nt: TGCGCCAGCAGCCAAGAGTGGCAGGGGTCCTACAATGAGCAGTTCTTC; cdr3_aa: CASSQEWQGSYNEQFF
d_call: NA; v_call: TRBV27; clone_size: NA; j_call: TRBJ2-2; cdr3_nt: TGTGCCAGCAGTTTTTCCACGAACACCGGGGAGCTGTTTTTT; cdr3_aa: CASSFSTNTGELFF
d_call: TRBD1; v_call: TRBV4-1; clone_size: NA; j_call: TRBJ1-5; cdr3_nt: TGCGCCAGCAGCCAAGATAGGGGGCTAAGCAATCAGCCCCAGCATTTT; cdr3_aa: CASSQDRGLSNQPQHF
d_call: TRBD2; v_call: TRBV19; clone_size: NA; j_call: TRBJ2-1; cdr3_nt: TGTGCCAGTAGCGGGACTAGCGCCCGATACAATGAGCAGTTCTTC; cdr3_aa: CASSGTSARYNEQFF
d_call: NA; v_call: TRBV30; clone_size: NA; j_call: TRBJ2-2; cdr3_nt: TGTGCCTGGGAAGACAGCACGAACACCGGGGAGCTGTTTTTT; cdr3_aa: CAWEDSTNTGELFF
d_call: TRBD1; v_call: TRBV5-4; clone_size: NA; j_call: TRBJ2-7; cdr3_nt: TGTGCCAGCAGCTTGGACAGGGGCCCCTACGAGCAGTACTTC; cdr3_aa: CASSLDRGPYEQYF